This T cell receptor beta chain stems from a study of OX40 agonist ivuxolimab in advanced cancers. TCRdb keeps only in-frame clones here, not all; method: immunoSEQ multiplex PCR. Found here are around 42,000 clones, 70% to 90% of them singletons; the top ten hold 20% to 30%. Germline lookup yields CDR1 MNHEY and CDR2 SVGAGI. Trimming stripped 2 bases from V and 6 bases from J, with 11 bases between. The CDR3 has 14 amino acids. The receptor was isolated from an adult with an advanced solid tumor such as melanoma, head and neck, liver or kidney cancer. This sequence joins TRBV6-5 and TRBJ2-1, with D possibly being TRBD2 (5 bases). The sequences come from CD4+ or CD8+ T cells sorted from blood, collected in a trial of the OX40 agonist ivuxolimab. The CDR3 sequence is CASSYAGESNEQFF. The CDR3 DNA reads as TGTGCCAGCAGTTACGCCGGGGAAAGCAATGAGCAGTTCTTC.